This T cell receptor (beta chain) was retrieved from a study of blood T cells in healthy people across ages. CDR3 length: 16 residues. Germline CDR1 and CDR2: DFQATT and SNEGSKA (reference sequence). Trimming left V 2 bases short and J 0 bases short, with 13 bases between. The study's findings and limits: Expanded clonotype changes were possibly confounded by unknown donor CMV status.

This clonotype occurred a few times. As yet, its antigen is unknown. A J-beta primer mix and a sample-barcoded 5' primer were used in a second PCR of about 7 to 12 cycles. Each CDR3 protein gets one entry after TCRdb re-called the 5' RACE reads with MiXCR. The sample shows 550,000 to 650,000 distinct CDR3 sequences, approximately 30% of them seen only once. This chain links TRBV20-1 with TRBJ1-4; D gene uncertain. This TCR was sampled from a woman of 80 years or more in good health. Sequencing was carried out using blood. The CDR3 nucleotides read TGCAGTGCTAGAACCACAGTGGGTGCAACTAATGAAAAACTGTTTTTT. Protein product: CSARTTVGATNEKLFF.